In its sample, the clone carrying this TCR beta chain was seen many times. This record comes from a study of T cells in Graves' hyperthyroidism and ophthalmopathy. Trimming cost V 4 bases and J 6 bases, with 17 bases left between them. Germline values: CDR1 SGHKS, CDR2 YYEKEE (reference sequence). This CDR3 is built from 15 residues. RNA transcripts provided the source from which TCR beta CDR3 regions were amplified. Researchers ran a first-round RT-PCR on the TCR CDR3 using the HTBI primer set. From the multiplex PCR reads, TCRdb called clonotypes with MiXCR, one entry per CDR3 protein. The data contain about 690,000 distinct CDR3 sequences, 17% of them singletons.

Source material: blood. This sequence originates from a man aged 45-65 years with Graves' hyperthyroidism. The chain links TRBV5-5 to TRBJ1-5, with D hard to call. CDR3 sequence (DNA): TGTGCCAGCAGCCTAGAACCCATAATGGGTCAGCCCCAGCATTTT. Protein product: CASSLEPIMGQPQHF.